This TCR beta chain was identified in a study of T cells in localized non-small cell lung cancer. Study-wide results and limits: Exceeding tumor, uninvolved adjacent lung had the highest T cell clonality. Higher blood T cell density tracked longer overall survival. Paired adjacent lung recovered a median around 59 of the top 100 tumor clones.

The method was immunoSEQ multiplex PCR; TCRdb's version includes in-frame clones alone and lacks a portion of them. This sample has approximately 2,500 clones; over 25% occur once, and the top ten carry about 12%. From germline, CDR1 is LNHDA and CDR2 SQIVND (reference sequence). This CDR3 comprises 16 residues. The V and J ends lost 1 base and 4 bases respectively, with 16 bases between them. Of note for this clone: Its target is unknown.

This TCR derives from a woman aged 40-69 years with stage I lung adenocarcinoma. V and J are TRBV19 and TRBJ1-2, with D tentatively TRBD1 (5 bases). Source: lung tumor tissue, taken before any cancer treatment. CDR3 sequence reads: CASSIVTGTPLYGYTF. For the CDR3, the DNA is TGTGCCAGTAGTATAGTAACAGGAACCCCGCTCTATGGCTACACCTTC.